This T cell receptor beta chain was identified in a study of Tregs in tolerant kidney transplant recipients (dated by TCRdb to between 2017 and 2020). Background for the entire study: Transplants used related donors with nonmyeloablative bone marrow transplantation; mixed chimerism was transient in the human trials. TCRbeta sequencing was used in the study to identify donor-specific regulatory T cells before combined kidney and bone marrow transplantation, and the identified cells were then tracked after transplant. Paper-wide results and their limitations: Biological reproducibility was not directly assessed, although technical replication error appeared to be minimal. The study was constrained by small patient numbers, and validation of the findings is required in larger populations and under other immunosuppression protocols. In tolerant patients, donor-specific Tregs expanded more than Tregs overall, which suggests antigen-driven rather than nonspecific expansion. Expanding Tregs with activated donor B cells appeared to identify the most biologically relevant and donor-specific TCRbeta repertoire. PCR primers changed over time for some patients, so nucleotide-level comparison across those patients' samples was not possible.

For this clone: Its antigen remains undetermined. There are no base qualities to consult, and no much larger clone falls within one base.

The CDR3 runs 15 residues from the cysteine to the phenylalanine. Of the read, only the CDR3 DNA is kept; its 45 bases are in frame from base 1. Germline trimming amounts to 4 bases on V and 6 bases on J, with 8 as the count of junction bases outside the gene matches. CDR1 SGHAT and CDR2 FQDESV were looked up in the germline V gene (reference sequence). This specimen's time point label, interpreted: blood sample drawn before combined kidney and bone marrow transplant. Thawed PBMCs were FACS-sorted into unstimulated Tregs (CD4+CD25+CD127-), CD4+ non-Tregs (CD4+CD25-), CD4 cells and CD8 cells. The patients were several recipients of combined kidney and bone marrow transplants from the ITN036ST trial, and samples were available only from these trial subjects. Healthy control blood was processed to PBMCs by Ficoll density gradient and cryopreserved, and patient PBMCs were collected before and after transplant.

For TCRbeta CDR3 sequencing, genomic DNA from the sorted cells was extracted using the QIAGEN DNeasy Blood and Tissue Kit. Through immunoSEQ, high-throughput TCRbeta CDR3 sequencing was done commercially, including PCR amplification with internal controls and bias correction. Per the authors' processing: Unique productive TCRbeta sequences were defined by CDR3 nucleotide sequence where primers matched, otherwise by CDR3 amino acid sequence with Vbeta and Jbeta genes. Sorting error was corrected by removing sequences shared between sorted populations at a frequency ratio of 2:1 or less, and the remaining shared sequences were assigned to the higher population. Sequences were defined as donor-reactive when expanded at least 5-fold in CFSE-low cells versus unstimulated cells and present at a frequency of at least 0.01% in CFSE-low cells. Jensen-Shannon divergence calculated on the top 100 TCRbeta sequences ranked by frequency was used to measure repertoire divergence. For samples with multiple sequencing runs, sorting error was corrected in each run separately before the runs were combined. TCRdb carries this immuneACCESS record with in-frame sequences only. Its versions omit some clonotypes, under half of them owing to an unresolved V gene in the studies checked, with the rest unexplained. The DNA was the basis for D and trimming; V, J and clone size are from that table. In all, the sample holds 90,000 to 120,000 clones, and 90% of those were seen once. 0.3% to 0.4% of the sample is taken by the ten largest.

The source was CD4+ T cells from blood, collected before the transplant. The TCR was taken from a human donor who received a combined kidney and bone marrow transplant. Here the chain combines TRBV11-1 and TRBJ1-1; 10 bases in between match TRBD1. The DNA is as follows: TGTGCCAGCAGCTGGCCCCGGGACAGGGGCTCTGAAGCTTTCTTT. It specifies CASSWPRDRGSEAFF.